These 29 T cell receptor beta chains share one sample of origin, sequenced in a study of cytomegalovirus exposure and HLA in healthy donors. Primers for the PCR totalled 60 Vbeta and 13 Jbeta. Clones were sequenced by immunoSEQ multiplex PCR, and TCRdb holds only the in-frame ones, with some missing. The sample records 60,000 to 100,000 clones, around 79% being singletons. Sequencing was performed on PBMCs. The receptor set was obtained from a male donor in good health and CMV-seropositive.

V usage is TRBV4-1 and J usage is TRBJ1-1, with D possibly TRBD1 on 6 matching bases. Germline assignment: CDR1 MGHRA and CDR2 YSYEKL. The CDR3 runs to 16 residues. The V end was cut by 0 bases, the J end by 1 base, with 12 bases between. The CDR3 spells CASSQDGTGTNTEAFF. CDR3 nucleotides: TGCGCCAGCAGCCAAGACGGTACAGGGACGAACACTGAAGCTTTCTTT.

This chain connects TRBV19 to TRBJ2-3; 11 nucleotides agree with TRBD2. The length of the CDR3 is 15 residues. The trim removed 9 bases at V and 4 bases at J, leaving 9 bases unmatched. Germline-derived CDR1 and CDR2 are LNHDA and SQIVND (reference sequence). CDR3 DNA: TGTGCCAGCCAGCGACTAGCGGGACCTCCAGATACGCAGTATTTT. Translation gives CASQRLAGPPDTQYF.

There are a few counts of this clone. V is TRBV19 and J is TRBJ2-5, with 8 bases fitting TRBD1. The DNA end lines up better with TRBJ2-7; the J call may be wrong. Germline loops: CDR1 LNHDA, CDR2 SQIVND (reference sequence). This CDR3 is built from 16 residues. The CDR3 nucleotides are TGTGCCAGTAGTACGCCCCGGGACAGGAGCTCCTACGAGCAGTACTTC. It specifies CASSTPRDRSSYEQYF.

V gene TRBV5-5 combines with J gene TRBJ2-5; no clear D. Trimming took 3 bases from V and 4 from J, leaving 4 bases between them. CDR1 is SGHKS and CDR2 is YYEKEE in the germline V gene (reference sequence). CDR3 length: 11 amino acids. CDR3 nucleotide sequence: TGTGCCAGCAGCTCAGGAGAGACCCAGTACTTC. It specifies CASSSGETQYF. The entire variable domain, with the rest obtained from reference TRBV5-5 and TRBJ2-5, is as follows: DAGVTQSPTHLIKTRGQQVTLRCSPISGHKSVSWYQQVLGQGPQFIFQYYEKEERGRGNFPDRFSARQFPNYSSELNVNALLLGDSALYLCASSSGETQYFGPGTRLLVL.

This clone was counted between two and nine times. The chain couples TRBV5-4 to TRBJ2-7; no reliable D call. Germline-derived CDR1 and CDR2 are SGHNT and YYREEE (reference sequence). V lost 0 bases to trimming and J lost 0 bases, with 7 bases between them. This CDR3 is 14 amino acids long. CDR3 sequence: CASSLVGNSYEQYF. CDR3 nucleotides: TGTGCCAGCAGCTTGGTGGGCAACTCCTACGAGCAGTACTTC.

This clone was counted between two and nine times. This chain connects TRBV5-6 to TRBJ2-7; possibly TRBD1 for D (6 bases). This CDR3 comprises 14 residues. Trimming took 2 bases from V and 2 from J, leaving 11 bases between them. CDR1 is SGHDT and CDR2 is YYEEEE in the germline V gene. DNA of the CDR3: TGTGCCAGCAGCTTTTCTGACAGGCCCTACGAGCAGTACTTC. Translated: CASSFSDRPYEQYF.

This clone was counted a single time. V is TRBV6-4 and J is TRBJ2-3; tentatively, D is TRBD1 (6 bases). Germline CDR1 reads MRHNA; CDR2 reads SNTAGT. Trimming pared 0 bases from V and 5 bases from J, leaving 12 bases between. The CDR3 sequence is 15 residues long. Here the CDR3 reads CASSDSSRGGDTQYF. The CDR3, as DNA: TGTGCCAGCAGTGACTCTAGCAGGGGCGGAGATACGCAGTATTTT.

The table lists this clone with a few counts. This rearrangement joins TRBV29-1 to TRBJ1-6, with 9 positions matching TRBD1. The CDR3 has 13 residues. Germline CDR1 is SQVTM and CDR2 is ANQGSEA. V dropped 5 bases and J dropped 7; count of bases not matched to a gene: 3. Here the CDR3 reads CSVRGQGNSPLHF. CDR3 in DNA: TGCAGCGTTCGTGGACAGGGGAATTCACCCCTCCACTTT.

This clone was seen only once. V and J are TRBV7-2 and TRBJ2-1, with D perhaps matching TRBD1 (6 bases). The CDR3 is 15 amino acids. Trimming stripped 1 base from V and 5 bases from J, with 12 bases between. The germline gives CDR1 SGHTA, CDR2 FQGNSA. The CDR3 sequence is CASSLGQGPDNEQFF. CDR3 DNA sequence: TGTGCCAGCAGCTTAGGGCAGGGGCCGGACAATGAGCAGTTCTTC.

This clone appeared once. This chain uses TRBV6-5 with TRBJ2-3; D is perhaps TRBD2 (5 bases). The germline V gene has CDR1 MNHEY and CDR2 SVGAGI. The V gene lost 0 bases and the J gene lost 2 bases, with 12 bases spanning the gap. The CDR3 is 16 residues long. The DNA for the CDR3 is TGTGCCAGCAGTTACTCCGCCTGGGGAGACACAGATACGCAGTATTTT. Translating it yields CASSYSAWGDTDTQYF.

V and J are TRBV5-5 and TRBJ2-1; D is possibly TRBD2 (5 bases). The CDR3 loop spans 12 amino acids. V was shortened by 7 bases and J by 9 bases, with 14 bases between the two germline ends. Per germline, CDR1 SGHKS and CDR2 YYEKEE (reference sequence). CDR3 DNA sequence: TGTGCCAGCGGCCGAGGGAATGCTGAGCAGTTCTTC. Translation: CASGRGNAEQFF.

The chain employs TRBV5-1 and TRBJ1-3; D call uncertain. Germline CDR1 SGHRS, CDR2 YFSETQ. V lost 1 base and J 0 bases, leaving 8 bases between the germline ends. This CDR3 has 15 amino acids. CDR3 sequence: CASSLFADSGNTIYF. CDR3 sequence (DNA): TGCGCCAGCAGCTTGTTTGCGGACTCTGGAAACACCATATATTTT.

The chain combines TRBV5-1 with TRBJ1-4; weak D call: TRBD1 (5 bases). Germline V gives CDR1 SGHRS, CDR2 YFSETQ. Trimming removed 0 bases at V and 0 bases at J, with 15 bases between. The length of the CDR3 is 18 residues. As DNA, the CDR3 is TGCGCCAGCAGCTTGGTCGGCGGGGGAATCTCAACTAATGAAAAACTGTTTTTT. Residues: CASSLVGGGISTNEKLFF.

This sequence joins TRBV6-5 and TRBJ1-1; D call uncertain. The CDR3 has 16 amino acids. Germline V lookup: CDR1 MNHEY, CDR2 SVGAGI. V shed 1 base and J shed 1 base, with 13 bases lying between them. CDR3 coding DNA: TGTGCCAGCAGTTACTATGGCCGGCAGGAGAACACTGAAGCTTTCTTT. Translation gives CASSYYGRQENTEAFF.

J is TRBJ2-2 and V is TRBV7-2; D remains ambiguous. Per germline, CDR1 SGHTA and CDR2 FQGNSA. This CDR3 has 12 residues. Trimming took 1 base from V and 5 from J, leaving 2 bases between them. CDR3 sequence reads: CASSLVTGELFF. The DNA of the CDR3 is TGTGCCAGCAGCTTAGTAACCGGGGAGCTGTTTTTT. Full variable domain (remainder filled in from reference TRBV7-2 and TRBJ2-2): GAGVSQSPSNKVTEKGKDVELRCDPISGHTALYWYRQSLGQGLEFLIYFQGNSAPDKSGLPSDRFSAERTGGSVSTLTIQRTQQEDSAVYLCASSLVTGELFFGEGSRLTVL.

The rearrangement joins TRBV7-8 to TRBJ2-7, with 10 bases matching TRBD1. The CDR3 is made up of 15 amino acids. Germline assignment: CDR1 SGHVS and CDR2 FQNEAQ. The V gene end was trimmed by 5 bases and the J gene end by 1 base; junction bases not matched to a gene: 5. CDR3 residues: CASSLGGQGSYEQYF. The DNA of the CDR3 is TGTGCCAGCAGCCTAGGGGGACAGGGGTCCTACGAGCAGTACTTC.

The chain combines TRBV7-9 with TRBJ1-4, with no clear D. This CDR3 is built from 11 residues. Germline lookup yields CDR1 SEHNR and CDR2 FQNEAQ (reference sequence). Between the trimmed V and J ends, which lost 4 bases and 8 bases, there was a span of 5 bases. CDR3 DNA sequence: TGTGCCAGCAGCTGGAGAGAAAAACTGTTTTTT. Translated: CASSWREKLFF.

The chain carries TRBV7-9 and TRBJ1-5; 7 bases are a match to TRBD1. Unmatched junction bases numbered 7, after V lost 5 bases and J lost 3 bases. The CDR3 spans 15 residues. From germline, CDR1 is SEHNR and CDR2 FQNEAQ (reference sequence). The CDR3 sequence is CASSADRDANQPQHF. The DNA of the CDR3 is TGTGCCAGCAGCGCTGACAGGGATGCCAATCAGCCCCAGCATTTT.

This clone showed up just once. Here the CDR3 reads CASSLGGTSGGDNEQFF. CDR3 nucleotide sequence: TGCGCCAGCAGCTTGGGAGGGACTAGCGGGGGCGACAATGAGCAGTTCTTC. The chain couples TRBV5-1 to TRBJ2-1, with 14 bases fitting TRBD2. Germline assignment: CDR1 SGHRS and CDR2 YFSETQ. The CDR3 runs 17 residues. J lost 5 bases, V lost 0 bases, and 4 bases had no gene match.

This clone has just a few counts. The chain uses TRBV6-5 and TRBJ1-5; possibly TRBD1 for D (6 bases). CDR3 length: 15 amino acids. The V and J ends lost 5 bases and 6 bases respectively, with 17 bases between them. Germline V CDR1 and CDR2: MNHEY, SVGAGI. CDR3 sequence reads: CASSKNRESVQPQHF. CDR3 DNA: TGTGCCAGCAGTAAAAACAGGGAGTCGGTTCAGCCCCAGCATTTT.

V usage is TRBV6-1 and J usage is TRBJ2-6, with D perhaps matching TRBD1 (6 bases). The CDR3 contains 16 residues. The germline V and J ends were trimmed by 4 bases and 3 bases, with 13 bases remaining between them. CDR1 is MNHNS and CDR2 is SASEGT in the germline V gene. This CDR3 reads CASSGEGVVGANVLTF. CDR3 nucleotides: TGTGCCAGCAGTGGCGAGGGGGTCGTTGGGGCCAACGTCCTGACTTTC.

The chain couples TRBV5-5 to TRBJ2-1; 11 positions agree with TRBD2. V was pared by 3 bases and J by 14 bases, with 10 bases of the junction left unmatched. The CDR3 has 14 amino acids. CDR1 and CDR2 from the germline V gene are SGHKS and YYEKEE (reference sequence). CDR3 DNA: TGTGCCAGCAGCTCCTTTACTAGCGGGGGCAGGGAGTTCTTC. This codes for CASSSFTSGGREFF.

CDR3 sequence reads: CASSVPGGYEQYF. For the CDR3, the DNA is TGTGCCAGCAGTGTCCCAGGGGGTTACGAGCAGTACTTC. The chain combines TRBV27 with TRBJ2-7; 7 bases fit TRBD1. Germline CDR1 reads MNHEY; CDR2 reads SMNVEV (reference sequence). The CDR3 totals 13 residues. Unmatched junction bases numbered 5, after V lost 5 bases and J lost 4 bases.

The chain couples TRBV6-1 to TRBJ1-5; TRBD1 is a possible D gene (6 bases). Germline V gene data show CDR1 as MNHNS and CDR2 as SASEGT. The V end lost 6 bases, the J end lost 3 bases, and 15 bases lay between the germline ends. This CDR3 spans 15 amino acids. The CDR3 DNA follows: TGTGCCAGCAGCTGGGATTTGGGGGCCAATCAGCCCCAGCATTTT. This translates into CASSWDLGANQPQHF.

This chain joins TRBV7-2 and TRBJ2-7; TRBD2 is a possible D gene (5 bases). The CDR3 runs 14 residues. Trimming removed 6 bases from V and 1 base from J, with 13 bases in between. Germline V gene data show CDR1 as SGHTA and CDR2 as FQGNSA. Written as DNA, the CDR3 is TGTGCCAGCAGTCAGGACGGGGTATCCTACGAGCAGTACTTC. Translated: CASSQDGVSYEQYF.

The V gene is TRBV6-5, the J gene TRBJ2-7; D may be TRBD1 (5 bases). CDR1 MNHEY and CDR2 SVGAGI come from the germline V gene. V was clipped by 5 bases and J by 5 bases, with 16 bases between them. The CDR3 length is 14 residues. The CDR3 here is CASSNRHGAHEQYF. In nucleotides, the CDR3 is TGTGCCAGCAGTAACCGACATGGGGCCCACGAGCAGTACTTC.

The CDR3 sequence: CASSIGTGFGEQYF. CDR3 sequence (DNA): TGTGCCAGCAGCATAGGGACAGGGTTCGGCGAGCAGTACTTC. The chain combines TRBV5-6 with TRBJ2-7, with 9 bases identical to TRBD1. This CDR3 is built from 14 residues. Looked up from germline, CDR1 is SGHDT and CDR2 is YYEEEE. Trimming removed 4 bases from V and 6 bases from J; junction bases left unmatched: 8.

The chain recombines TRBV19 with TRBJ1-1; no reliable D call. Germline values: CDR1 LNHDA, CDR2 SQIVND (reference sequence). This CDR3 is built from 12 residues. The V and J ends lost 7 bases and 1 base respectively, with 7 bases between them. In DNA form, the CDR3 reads TGTGCCAGTAAGACAACGAACACTGAAGCTTTCTTT. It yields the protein CASKTTNTEAFF.

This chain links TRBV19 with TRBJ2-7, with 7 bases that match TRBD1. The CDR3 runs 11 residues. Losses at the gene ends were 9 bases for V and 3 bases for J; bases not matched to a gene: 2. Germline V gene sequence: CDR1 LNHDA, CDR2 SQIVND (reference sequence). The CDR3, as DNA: TGTGCCAGCCGACAGGGCTACGAGCAGTACTTC. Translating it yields CASRQGYEQYF.